Listed below are T cell receptor beta chains from one sample, sequenced in a study of radiotherapy plus CTLA-4 blockade in lung cancer. Method: immunoSEQ multiplex PCR; TCRdb's copy keeps in-frame clones and lacks some. The data hold 35,000 to 40,000 clones, with roughly 85% observed a single time. The input for sequencing was peripheral blood, taken from a patient treated with radiotherapy plus ipilimumab. These receptors came from a human donor with non-small cell lung cancer who had stable disease on radiotherapy plus ipilimumab. Each CDR3 is given with its conserved first and last residue. Fields, in order: V gene, J gene, clone size, D gene, CDR3 protein, CDR3 DNA. The D gene is left open where the match is weak. Expanded clones get a size class; other rows say once, few or many, or leave the size out.

TRBV28	TRBJ2-1	NA	TRBD2	CASSRPMREHEQFF	TGTGCCAGCAGCCGCCCGATGCGGGAGCATGAGCAGTTCTTC
TRBV27	TRBJ2-5	NA	NA	CASSLKALDSPGRRYF	TGTGCCAGCAGTTTAAAAGCCCTCGACAGCCCCGGACGAAGGTACTTC
TRBV28	TRBJ2-7	NA	NA	CASSEPYEQYF	TGTGCCAGCAGTGAGCCCTACGAGCAGTACTTC
TRBV11-3	TRBJ2-1	few	TRBD2	CASSLGTSGSWNGDEQFF	TGTGCCAGCAGCCTCGGGACTAGCGGGAGTTGGAATGGCGATGAGCAGTTCTTC
TRBV2	TRBJ1-4	NA	TRBD1	CASSEGANLGEKLFF	TGTGCCAGCAGCGAGGGGGCGAATCTAGGAGAAAAACTGTTTTTT
TRBV7-8	TRBJ1-5	NA	TRBD1	CASSPGQGRSQWQPQHF	TGTGCCAGCAGCCCGGGACAGGGAAGGAGCCAATGGCAGCCCCAGCATTTT
TRBV7-3	TRBJ2-2	NA	TRBD2	CASSPAGGRAQGELFF	TGTGCCAGCAGCCCAGCAGGCGGGAGGGCACAAGGGGAGCTGTTTTTT
TRBV7-9	TRBJ2-5	NA	TRBD2	CASSIAAGGYETQYF	TGTGCCAGCAGCATCGCAGCGGGAGGATATGAGACCCAGTACTTC
TRBV5-4	TRBJ2-3	NA	NA	CASSLARGASTDTQYF	TGTGCCAGCAGCTTGGCCCGGGGTGCTAGCACAGATACGCAGTATTTT
TRBV9	TRBJ1-2	NA	NA	CAISQLRDGYTF	TGTGCCATCTCACAGCTCAGAGATGGCTACACCTTC
TRBV27	TRBJ2-3	NA	TRBD2	CASSLGTSGRLTDTQYF	TGTGCCAGCAGCCTCGGGACTAGCGGGAGATTGACAGATACGCAGTATTTT
TRBV20-1	TRBJ1-2	NA	TRBD1	CRTGPGYGYTF	TGCAGGACAGGGCCGGGTTATGGCTACACCTTC
TRBV19	TRBJ2-3	NA	TRBD2	CASRLNSGRVTTDTQYF	TGTGCCAGTAGGCTTAATAGCGGGAGAGTTACCACAGATACGCAGTATTTT
TRBV19	TRBJ2-1	NA	NA	CASSITLATSEQFF	TGTGCCAGTAGTATAACGCTAGCGACGAGTGAGCAGTTCTTC
TRBV5-4	TRBJ2-6	NA	NA	CASSRTDYSGANVLTF	TGTGCCAGCAGCCGGACAGATTACTCTGGGGCCAACGTCCTGACTTTC
TRBV7-2	TRBJ1-1	NA	TRBD1	CASSPWDRGLTEAFF	TGTGCCAGCAGCCCATGGGACAGGGGGCTTACTGAAGCTTTCTTT